These 21 T cell receptor beta chains were sequenced from one sample in a study of blood T cells in healthy people across ages. Sample-barcoded 5' priming and a J-beta primer mix drove a second PCR of roughly 7 to 11 cycles. TCRdb re-called the 5' RACE reads through MiXCR, storing one row per CDR3 protein. The table has fewer than 2,000,000 distinct CDR3 sequences, 35% to 50% seen once. Material: blood. Receptors originate from a human donor in good health.

V and J are TRBV12-3 or TRBV12-4 and TRBJ2-1; 7 positions match TRBD2. The CDR3 consists of 12 residues. With 3 bases clipped from V and 12 bases from J, the junction kept 5 bases outside the gene matches. CDR3 amino acids: CASSFGDYGQFF. Here the CDR3 DNA reads TGTGCCAGCAGTTTCGGGGACTACGGGCAGTTCTTC.

The J gene is TRBJ2-3, the V gene TRBV7-2; D unresolved. In germline, CDR1 is SGHTA, CDR2 FQGNSA. V dropped 4 bases and J dropped 10 bases, with 21 bases sitting between them. The CDR3 is made up of 15 amino acids. The DNA for the CDR3 is TGTGCCAGCAGCTACGCCCGAAGCGAGGTGATGGCGCAGTATTTT. Translating it yields CASSYARSEVMAQYF.

This clonotype was seen ten or more times. A junction boundary mismatches the germline segment, possibly from a read error. The chain combines TRBV5-1 with TRBJ2-7; 8 bases match TRBD1. Germline V CDR1 and CDR2: SGHRS, YFSETQ. The CDR3 covers 15 residues. In nucleotides, the CDR3 is TGTGCCAGCAGCTTAGGGGACAGGAGCTCCTACGAGCAGTACTTC. Translation gives CASSLGDRSSYEQYF.

This clonotype came up once. The chain combines TRBV27 with TRBJ2-5; 11 bases line up with TRBD2. Trimming took 1 base from V and 5 from J; bases not matched to a gene: 6. This CDR3 contains 16 residues. Germline-derived CDR1 and CDR2 are MNHEY and SMNVEV (reference sequence). CDR3: CASSLFPSGGRETQYF. DNA for the CDR3: TGTGCCAGCAGTTTATTTCCTAGCGGGGGGCGCGAGACCCAGTACTTC.

The chain combines TRBV3-1 with TRBJ2-3; possible D gene TRBD1, 6 bases. V was pared by 4 bases and J by 3 bases, with 20 bases between. Germline CDR1 is LGHDT and CDR2 is YNNKEL (reference sequence). The CDR3 covers 17 residues. The CDR3 DNA sequence: TGTGCCAGCAGCCCGTCTATACAGGGCTCAAGGACAGATACGCAGTATTTT. Residues: CASSPSIQGSRTDTQYF.

The chain joins TRBV18 to TRBJ2-3, with D uncertain. CDR3 length: 13 residues. The germline gives CDR1 KGHSH, CDR2 LQKENI. V was clipped by 1 base and J by 6 bases, with 8 bases between them. The CDR3 region is CASSPLSRDTQYF. CDR3 nucleotides: TGTGCCAGCTCACCACTTAGCCGGGATACGCAGTATTTT.

The chain joins TRBV20-1 to TRBJ1-1; the match to TRBD1 covers 7 bases. The CDR3 totals 13 residues. V shed 5 bases and J 4 bases; nucleotides not matched to a gene: 7. Germline V gene data show CDR1 as DFQATT and CDR2 as SNEGSKA (reference sequence). CDR3 bases: TGCAGTGCTCGTAGGGACAGCGGCACTGAAGCTTTCTTT. It specifies CSARRDSGTEAFF.

This clonotype came up a few times. This chain links TRBV5-5 with TRBJ2-6; 8 nucleotides agree with TRBD1. The CDR3 has 17 amino acids. The germline V gene has CDR1 SGHKS and CDR2 YYEKEE (reference sequence). V lost 2 bases and J lost 0; bases outside the gene matches: 4. CDR3 coding DNA: TGTGCCAGCAGCTTCACAGGGGGTTTCTCTGGGGCCAACGTCCTGACTTTC. Protein sequence: CASSFTGGFSGANVLTF.

The V call is TRBV27, the J call TRBJ2-7; perhaps TRBD1 as D (7 bases). V was trimmed by 5 bases and J by 6 bases, leaving 14 bases between them. The germline gives CDR1 MNHEY, CDR2 SMNVEV (reference sequence). The CDR3 contains 13 residues. The CDR3 spells CASSAGGLGEQYF. The CDR3 DNA follows: TGTGCCAGCAGTGCAGGGGGACTGGGCGAGCAGTACTTC.

The chain joins TRBV28 to TRBJ2-4; D remains ambiguous. This CDR3 region has 13 residues. The V gene's germline CDR1 is MDHEN and CDR2 SYDVKM. Trimming left V 11 bases short and J 1 base short, with 12 bases between. CDR3 residues: CAVIDWAKNIQYF. In nucleotides, the CDR3 is TGTGCCGTCATCGACTGGGCCAAAAACATTCAGTACTTC.

Only one count was recorded for this clonotype. The chain combines TRBV9 with TRBJ2-1; TRBD2 aligns across 9 bases. Per germline, CDR1 SGDLS and CDR2 YYNGEE. J was trimmed by 5 bases and V by 4 bases; bases with no gene match: 7. This CDR3 has 15 residues. The CDR3 loop is CASSLRGGANNEQFF. CDR3 coding DNA: TGTGCCAGCAGCCTCCGCGGGGGGGCTAACAATGAGCAGTTCTTC.

This chain uses TRBV15 with TRBJ2-1; 7 nucleotides agree with TRBD2. The J segment lost 4 bases and the V segment lost 5 bases, leaving 17 bases of the junction unmatched. Germline CDR1 is LNHNV and CDR2 is YYDKDF (reference sequence). CDR3 length: 18 amino acids. In nucleotides, the CDR3 is TGTGCCACCAGCGGTCCGACACTGGACGGGGGGATATACAATGAGCAGTTCTTC. It is translated as CATSGPTLDGGIYNEQFF.

The chain combines TRBV28 with TRBJ2-7; 8 nucleotides line up with TRBD1. The CDR3 totals 14 residues. V dropped 3 bases and J dropped 6; count of bases not matched to a gene: 7. Germline V gene sequence: CDR1 MDHEN, CDR2 SYDVKM. The CDR3: CASSLQGARSEQYF. CDR3 in DNA: TGTGCCAGCAGTTTGCAGGGGGCACGGAGCGAGCAGTACTTC.

V usage is TRBV10-3 and J usage is TRBJ1-2, with 10 nucleotides matching TRBD1. Germline CDR1 reads ENHRY; CDR2 reads SYGVKD. This CDR3 region has 11 residues. The trim removed 8 bases at V and 6 bases at J, leaving 0 bases unmatched. This chain's CDR3 is CAIGTGDGYTF. The CDR3 DNA reads as TGTGCCATCGGGACAGGGGATGGCTACACCTTC.

This chain connects TRBV2 to TRBJ2-3, with a weak D call TRBD2 (7 bases). V was clipped by 6 bases and J by 6 bases, with 22 bases between them. Per the germline V gene, CDR1 is SNHLY and CDR2 is FYNNEI. There are 16 residues in the CDR3. Written as DNA, the CDR3 is TGTGCCAGCAGCCGCGGCGGGGGCGATCGGCCGGATACGCAGTATTTT. Amino acid sequence: CASSRGGGDRPDTQYF.

This clonotype was seen a handful of times. The gene calls are TRBV4-3 and TRBJ2-7, with unresolved D. The CDR3 sequence is 13 residues long. The germline V gene has CDR1 LGHNA and CDR2 YSLEER. V lost 1 base to trimming and J lost 3 bases, with 7 bases between them. This CDR3 is CASSQVQSYEQYF. CDR3 sequence (DNA): TGCGCCAGCAGCCAAGTACAGAGCTACGAGCAGTACTTC.

Of note for this clonotype: Possible read error: a much larger clone is one base away. The chain recombines TRBV19 with TRBJ2-7, with 7 bases identical to TRBD2. Germline V gene data show CDR1 as LNHDA and CDR2 as SQIVND (reference sequence). Trimming cost V 2 bases and J 7 bases; bases outside gene matches: 5. The CDR3 spans 13 residues. The CDR3 DNA reads as TGTGCCAGTAGTATATTGGGAGGGCGGGAGCAGTACTTC. Translated: CASSILGGREQYF.

This clonotype was seen repeatedly, ten times or more. The chain combines TRBV9 with TRBJ1-2; the D is unclear. The CDR3 is 12 residues long. Trimming pared 2 bases from V and 8 bases from J, leaving 10 bases between. Germline V gene sequence: CDR1 SGDLS, CDR2 YYNGEE. The CDR3 region is CASSVDGGGYTF. CDR3 DNA: TGTGCCAGCAGCGTTGACGGAGGAGGCTACACCTTC.

This clonotype was recorded many times. Since a much larger clone is just one base distant, this may be a read error. The V gene is TRBV7-2, the J gene TRBJ2-2; possible D gene TRBD2, 5 bases. CDR1 is SGHTA and CDR2 is FQGNSA in the germline V gene. The CDR3 totals 15 residues. The CDR3 spells CASSLARQNTGERFF. CDR3 DNA: TGTGCCAGCAGCTTAGCCCGACAAAACACCGGGGAGCGGTTTTTT.

The chain combines TRBV28 with TRBJ1-2; D unresolved. The V end lost 3 bases, the J end lost 1 base, and 12 bases lay between the germline ends. This CDR3 spans 15 amino acids. Germline loops: CDR1 MDHEN, CDR2 SYDVKM. The chain's CDR3 is CASSFRHLNNYGYTF. The CDR3 bases are TGTGCCAGCAGTTTCCGACATCTAAATAACTATGGCTACACCTTC.

V is TRBV20-1 and J is TRBJ1-2, with a possible D match to TRBD1 (6 bases). This CDR3 comprises 14 residues. The V and J ends lost 5 bases and 6 bases respectively, with 19 bases between them. Looked up from germline, CDR1 is DFQATT and CDR2 is SNEGSKA (reference sequence). The CDR3, as DNA: TGCAGTGCTCAGATACGAGGGGGAAGTGATGGCTACACCTTC. Protein: CSAQIRGGSDGYTF.